These 25 T cell receptor beta chains were sequenced from one sample in a study of blood T cell repertoires in COVID-19. The method was immunoSEQ multiplex PCR; TCRdb's version includes in-frame clones alone and lacks a portion of them. The table has 95,000 to 120,000 clones, around 64% seen once. What was sequenced was peripheral blood. The receptors derive from a woman between 40 and 55 years old with acute or convalescent COVID-19.

This clone was picked up many times. The chain uses TRBV9 and TRBJ1-4; D uncertain. Deletions cut 2 bases from V and 0 bases from J, with 11 bases between. This CDR3 is 16 amino acids long. Germline values: CDR1 SGDLS, CDR2 YYNGEE. CDR3 protein: CASSVGGRATNEKLFF. CDR3 nucleotide sequence: TGTGCCAGCAGCGTGGGAGGGAGAGCAACTAATGAAAAACTGTTTTTT.

This rearrangement joins TRBV9 to TRBJ1-2, with 7 bases lining up with TRBD1. Germline CDR1 SGDLS, CDR2 YYNGEE. The CDR3 loop spans 16 amino acids. The V and J ends lost 0 bases and 2 bases, in that order; junction bases with no gene match: 7. CDR3 sequence: CASSVGVGGANYGYTF. CDR3 nucleotides: TGTGCCAGCAGCGTAGGGGTAGGGGGCGCCAACTATGGCTACACCTTC.

The chain links TRBV10-3 to TRBJ2-2; D might be TRBD2 (6 bases). This CDR3 contains 14 residues. The germline V gene encodes CDR1 ENHRY and CDR2 SYGVKD. Trimming shortened V by 8 bases and J by 4 bases, and 14 bases separated the two germline ends. CDR3 region: CAIWAGRSTGELFF. CDR3 nucleotide sequence: TGTGCCATCTGGGCGGGGCGATCCACCGGGGAGCTGTTTTTT.

There are a few counts of this clone. V usage is TRBV28 and J usage is TRBJ2-1; TRBD1 matches at 7 bases. This CDR3 region has 17 residues. Germline lookup yields CDR1 MDHEN and CDR2 SYDVKM. Unmatched junction bases numbered 8, after V lost 3 bases and J lost 0 bases. The CDR3 is CASSLSQGDRSYNEQFF. Written as DNA, the CDR3 is TGTGCCAGCAGTTTGTCCCAGGGGGACCGCTCCTACAATGAGCAGTTCTTC.

This clone was observed a handful of times. The J gene is TRBJ2-2, the V gene TRBV9; D not resolved. CDR3 length: 15 amino acids. In germline, CDR1 is SGDLS, CDR2 YYNGEE. V was shortened by 7 bases and J by 5 bases, with 18 bases between the two germline ends. In nucleotides, the CDR3 is TGTGCCAGCTCCTCGGGTATTGAGATGACCGGGGAGCTGTTTTTT. The encoded protein is CASSSGIEMTGELFF. Full variable domain (missing parts from reference TRBV9 and TRBJ2-2): DSGVTQTPKHLITATGQRVTLRCSPRSGDLSVYWYQQSLDQGLQFLIQYYNGEERAKGNILERFSAQQFPDLHSELNLSSLELGDSALYFCASSSGIEMTGELFFGEGSRLTVL.

V gene TRBV7-2 combines with J gene TRBJ1-2, with 7 bases that match TRBD1. J gave up 1 base and V 1 base, and 3 bases lay outside the gene matches. The CDR3 consists of 15 residues. The V gene's germline CDR1 is SGHTA and CDR2 FQGNSA. In nucleotides, the CDR3 is TGTGCCAGCAGCTTAGACAGGGGAAGTAACTATGGCTACACCTTC. As protein: CASSLDRGSNYGYTF.

This clone was counted only a few times. The rearrangement links TRBV5-1 to TRBJ2-2; 8 bases line up with TRBD2. J was trimmed by 7 bases and V by 4 bases; bases with no gene match: 6. The CDR3 is 14 residues long. Per germline, CDR1 SGHRS and CDR2 YFSETQ. The CDR3 reads CASSPGTSGGELFF. DNA for the CDR3: TGCGCCAGCAGCCCCGGGACTAGTGGCGGGGAGCTGTTTTTT.

This clone was seen ten or more times. The chain joins TRBV6-2 or TRBV6-3 to TRBJ1-1; 7 bases line up with TRBD1. The germline CDR1 and CDR2 sequences are MNHEY and SVGEGT. The CDR3 has 15 residues. V gave up 7 bases and J gave up 1 base; unmatched junction bases: 9. DNA of the CDR3: TGTGCCAGCACCCCCTCGGGACAGTCGAACACTGAAGCTTTCTTT. This sequence encodes CASTPSGQSNTEAFF.

V usage is TRBV19 and J usage is TRBJ1-2; 7 positions agree with TRBD1. The CDR3 covers 13 residues. Germline CDR1 reads LNHDA; CDR2 reads SQIVND (reference sequence). Trimming cost V 4 bases and J 7 bases; bases outside gene matches: 6. The CDR3 DNA reads TGTGCCAGTAGTACACTGACAGGGTCTGGCTACACCTTC. Encoded protein: CASSTLTGSGYTF.

V gene TRBV9 combines with J gene TRBJ2-6; 8 bases are a match to TRBD1. CDR3 length: 20 amino acids. CDR1 is SGDLS, CDR2 YYNGEE, per germline. The V and J ends lost 2 bases and 2 bases, in that order; junction bases with no gene match: 15. The CDR3 DNA reads as TGTGCCAGCAGCGTGAGAGGTGGGTCAGGGGGCAGAACTGGGGCCAACGTCCTGACTTTC. Translated: CASSVRGGSGGRTGANVLTF.

The chain links TRBV5-1 to TRBJ1-1; perhaps TRBD1 as D (5 bases). This CDR3 has 18 residues. Trimming stripped 4 bases from V and 4 bases from J, with 26 bases between. The germline V gene has CDR1 SGHRS and CDR2 YFSETQ. CDR3 loop: CASSPGGPSTRPITEAFF. CDR3 nucleotides: TGCGCCAGCAGCCCCGGGGGACCCTCCACGAGGCCGATCACTGAAGCTTTCTTT.

Here the CDR3 DNA reads TGTGCCAGCAGCCGGGGCACAGATACGCAGTATTTT. This encodes CASSRGTDTQYF. This chain links TRBV2 with TRBJ2-3; D uncertain. The V gene's germline CDR1 is SNHLY and CDR2 FYNNEI. V was cut by 6 bases and J by 1 base, with 5 bases left in between. The CDR3 has 12 residues.

This clone was seen more than once but under ten times. The chain is built from TRBV15 and TRBJ1-1; a possible D gene is TRBD1 (6 bases). Per germline, CDR1 LNHNV and CDR2 YYDKDF (reference sequence). Trimming pared 0 bases from V and 5 bases from J, leaving 13 bases between. The CDR3 consists of 15 residues. The CDR3 is CATSRDQIRGTEAFF. DNA of the CDR3: TGTGCCACCAGCAGAGATCAGATCAGGGGAACTGAAGCTTTCTTT.

This clone was counted at least ten times. J is TRBJ1-6 and V is TRBV3-1 (or the pseudogene TRBV3-2); a weak D match, TRBD1 (6 bases). This CDR3 is built from 15 residues. V was shortened by 4 bases and J by 9 bases, with 16 bases between the two germline ends. The germline V gene encodes CDR1 LGHDT and CDR2 YNNKEL (reference sequence). CDR3 DNA sequence: TGTGCCAGCAGCCCGAACCAGAACAGGGCTTCACCCCTCCACTTT. It yields the protein CASSPNQNRASPLHF.

CDR3 nucleotides: TGTGCCAGCAGCCACCGGGGGGGTACAGATACGCAGTATTTT. Its protein is CASSHRGGTDTQYF. This chain uses TRBV3-1 (or the pseudogene TRBV3-2) with TRBJ2-3, with TRBD2 matching over 8 bases. With V trimmed by 3 bases and J by 3 bases, 2 bases remained unmatched. This CDR3 has 14 amino acids. Germline V gene data show CDR1 as LGHDT and CDR2 as YNNKEL (reference sequence).

The V gene is TRBV10-3, the J gene TRBJ2-1, with 7 bases lining up with TRBD2. This CDR3 has 12 amino acids. Germline V gene data show CDR1 as ENHRY and CDR2 as SYGVKD. Germline trimming cut 8 bases from V and 6 bases from J; bases unmatched to any gene: 4. CDR3 nucleotide sequence: TGTGCCATCCAGGCTAGCGGCAATGAGCAGTTCTTC. Translating it yields CAIQASGNEQFF.

The V call is TRBV11-2, the J call TRBJ1-2, with 9 bases fitting TRBD1. Germline values: CDR1 SGHAT, CDR2 FQNNGV. The length of the CDR3 is 14 residues. The V gene end was trimmed by 6 bases and the J gene end by 8 bases; junction bases not matched to a gene: 10. CDR3 residues: CASRQGQGLGGYTF. The CDR3 DNA sequence: TGTGCCAGCAGGCAGGGACAGGGTCTGGGGGGCTACACCTTC.

This rearrangement joins TRBV5-1 to TRBJ2-3; 7 nucleotides align to TRBD2. V lost 3 bases to trimming and J lost 1 base; unmatched junction nucleotides: 5. CDR1 and CDR2 (germline): SGHRS, YFSETQ. The CDR3 consists of 15 residues. The DNA for the CDR3 is TGCGCCAGCAGCTGGAGCGGGGACCGCACAGATACGCAGTATTTT. Its protein product is CASSWSGDRTDTQYF.

This clone has a single count. V usage is TRBV5-6 and J usage is TRBJ1-4; D unresolved. The V end lost 0 bases, the J end lost 13 bases, and 13 bases lay between the germline ends. Germline values: CDR1 SGHDT, CDR2 YYEEEE. This CDR3 has 13 amino acids. As DNA, the CDR3 is TGTGCCAGCAGCTTGGGAGGGAGGGAATTACTGTTTTTT. Translating gives CASSLGGRELLFF.

The chain uses TRBV19 and TRBJ2-3; D is possibly TRBD2 (6 bases). CDR3 length equals 17 residues. Germline CDR1 and CDR2: LNHDA and SQIVND (reference sequence). V lost 3 bases and J lost 0, with 16 bases in between. This CDR3 reads CASSMLGGVYSTDTQYF. The CDR3 DNA follows: TGTGCCAGTAGTATGTTGGGCGGGGTGTATAGCACAGATACGCAGTATTTT.

This chain uses TRBV2 with TRBJ1-4; D is uncertain. The CDR3 contains 15 residues. Trimming left V 6 bases short and J 8 bases short, with 19 bases between. Germline CDR1 reads SNHLY; CDR2 reads FYNNEI. The CDR3 sequence: CASRDSTSMSEKLFF. The CDR3 bases are TGTGCCAGCAGGGACTCGACCTCGATGAGCGAAAAACTGTTTTTT.

V is TRBV28 and J is TRBJ1-2, with 7 bases identical to TRBD1. Germline values: CDR1 MDHEN, CDR2 SYDVKM. V shed 6 bases, J shed 5 bases, and the junction held 6 bases outside the gene matches. The CDR3 spans 13 residues. The CDR3 nucleotides are TGTGCCAGCAGCAGAGACAGGGCTTATGGCTACACCTTC. Translated, it gives CASSRDRAYGYTF.

V gene TRBV5-4 combines with J gene TRBJ2-6; 9 bases are a match to TRBD1. The CDR3 has 17 residues. The germline gives CDR1 SGHNT, CDR2 YYREEE (reference sequence). Trimming took 0 bases from V and 5 from J; bases not matched to a gene: 6. CDR3 loop: CASSLEGQGNWANVLTF. The CDR3 DNA follows: TGTGCCAGCAGCTTGGAAGGACAGGGGAACTGGGCCAACGTCCTGACTTTC.

In its sample, this clone was seen a few times. The J gene is TRBJ2-6, the V gene TRBV28; maybe TRBD1 (5 bases). The CDR3 loop spans 14 amino acids. CDR1 and CDR2 (germline): MDHEN, SYDVKM. V dropped 2 bases and J dropped 7 bases, with 9 bases sitting between them. The CDR3 is CASSLQGGANVLTF. CDR3 DNA sequence: TGTGCCAGCAGTTTACAGGGTGGCGCCAACGTCCTGACTTTC.

This chain connects TRBV5-1 to TRBJ2-2; TRBD2 matches 7 bases. V gave up 1 base and J gave up 3 bases; unmatched junction bases: 6. This CDR3 has 16 residues. Germline V gene data show CDR1 as SGHRS and CDR2 as YFSETQ. CDR3 loop: CASSLMAGVDTGELFF. For the CDR3, the DNA is TGCGCCAGCAGCTTGATGGCGGGGGTGGACACCGGGGAGCTGTTTTTT.